The 28 T cell receptor beta chains below were found in one sample sequenced in a study of shared clonotypes between healthy human individuals. Clones were read by immunoSEQ multiplex PCR, and TCRdb kept only the in-frame ones, dropping some. The repertoire consists of fewer than 2.5 million clones, with approximately 94% occurring once and the leading ten covering approximately 0.36%. Material for sequencing was naive CD4+ T cells from PBMCs. Subset indicated: CD45RA+ positively selected. These receptors all stem from a man aged 18 to 30 in good health. Some clones in this sample may be carry-over from other donors' samples.

The V and J genes are TRBV10-3 and TRBJ1-4; D is uncertain. The V and J ends lost 3 bases and 5 bases respectively, with 13 bases between them. CDR3 size: 15 residues. Germline V gives CDR1 ENHRY, CDR2 SYGVKD. CDR3 sequence: CAISDSDGRNEKLFF. The CDR3 region has the DNA TGTGCCATCAGTGACTCGGACGGTCGGAATGAAAAACTGTTTTTT.

The table lists this clone with a few counts. This chain joins TRBV2 and TRBJ1-5; D unresolved. The CDR3 consists of 14 residues. The V gene's germline CDR1 is SNHLY and CDR2 FYNNEI. V was shortened by 4 bases and J by 5 bases, with 12 bases between the two germline ends. This chain's CDR3 is CASSVDSGDQPQHF. The CDR3 bases are TGTGCCAGCAGTGTTGATAGCGGCGATCAGCCCCAGCATTTT.

This clone was seen once. In the same sample, other DNA sequences code for this CDR3. The V call is TRBV18, the J call TRBJ2-7; 12 nucleotides match TRBD2. The germline V gene has CDR1 KGHSH and CDR2 LQKENI. Trimming removed 4 bases from V and 4 bases from J; junction bases left unmatched: 8. The CDR3 spans 16 residues. Here the CDR3 DNA reads TGTGCCAGCTCACTCCGCCGGACTAGCGGGATATACGAGCAGTACTTC. As protein: CASSLRRTSGIYEQYF.

Of note for this clone: This CDR3 is also generated by other DNA sequences in the sample. This CDR3 is CASSLGGLAGTYEQYF. CDR3 DNA: TGCGCCAGCAGCCTGGGTGGACTAGCGGGGACCTACGAGCAGTACTTC. The gene calls are TRBV5-1 and TRBJ2-7; 12 nucleotides agree with TRBD2. CDR3 length: 16 amino acids. The trim removed 4 bases at V and 2 bases at J, leaving 7 bases unmatched. Germline V CDR1 and CDR2: SGHRS, YFSETQ.

Comment on this clone: Other nucleotide sequences in the sample specify the same CDR3. This rearrangement joins TRBV20-1 to TRBJ2-1; D is undetermined. The germline V gene encodes CDR1 DFQATT and CDR2 SNEGSKA (reference sequence). This CDR3 has 10 residues. Trimming left V 3 bases short and J 9 bases short, with 6 bases between. CDR3 DNA sequence: TGCAGTGCTAGTCGCGGTGAGCAGTTCTTC. This encodes CSASRGEQFF.

This chain connects TRBV13 to TRBJ2-5; D possibly corresponds to TRBD1 (5 bases). V gave up 5 bases and J gave up 3 bases, with 10 bases separating them. CDR3 size: 13 residues. Per germline, CDR1 PRHDT and CDR2 FYEKMQ (reference sequence). The CDR3 loop is CASSHRQKETQYF. CDR3 nucleotide sequence: TGTGCCAGCAGCCACCGACAGAAAGAGACCCAGTACTTC. Looking up the rest from reference TRBV13 and TRBJ2-5 gives the full variable domain: AAGVIQSPRHLIKEKRETATLKCYPIPRHDTVYWYQQGPGQDPQFLISFYEKMQSDKGSIPDRFSAQQFSDYHSELNMSSLELGDSALYFCASSHRQKETQYFGPGTRLLVL.

The genes are TRBV19 and TRBJ1-1; D unclear. CDR3 size: 13 residues. Per the germline V gene, CDR1 is LNHDA and CDR2 is SQIVND (reference sequence). Trimming cost V 5 bases and J 1 base, with 8 bases left between them. The CDR3 sequence is CASSSLGNTEAFF. In nucleotides, the CDR3 is TGTGCCAGTAGTTCACTAGGGAACACTGAAGCTTTCTTT. The whole variable domain, filled in from reference TRBV19 and TRBJ1-1, reads DGGITQSPKYLFRKEGQNVTLSCEQNLNHDAMYWYRQDPGQGLRLIYYSQIVNDFQKGDIAEGYSVSREKKESFPLTVTSAQKNPTAFYLCASSSLGNTEAFFGQGTRLTVV.

In regard to this clone: This sample also contains other DNA sequences that code for the same CDR3. The V and J genes are TRBV5-1 and TRBJ2-3; 8 bases are shared with TRBD2. J lost 6 bases, V lost 1 base, and 4 bases had no gene match. From germline, CDR1 is SGHRS and CDR2 YFSETQ. The CDR3 is 14 residues long. CDR3 region: CASSLTSGADTQYF. The CDR3 bases are TGCGCCAGCAGCTTGACTAGCGGTGCGGATACGCAGTATTTT.

This chain joins TRBV6-1 and TRBJ1-4; possibly TRBD1 for D (5 bases). Germline V gene sequence: CDR1 MNHNS, CDR2 SASEGT. CDR3 size: 17 residues. V lost 2 bases, J lost 0 bases, and 13 bases lay in between. CDR3 coding DNA: TGTGCCAGCAGTGAAAGGGACGGATATGCAACTAATGAAAAACTGTTTTTT. This encodes CASSERDGYATNEKLFF.

The J gene is TRBJ2-7, the V gene TRBV19, with unresolved D. This CDR3 is built from 15 residues. Trimming shortened V by 3 bases and J by 0 bases, and 12 bases separated the two germline ends. The germline V gene has CDR1 LNHDA and CDR2 SQIVND (reference sequence). CDR3 region: CASSIGFGRSYEQYF. The CDR3 DNA is TGTGCCAGTAGTATCGGGTTTGGCCGCTCCTACGAGCAGTACTTC. Complete variable domain (other parts from reference TRBV19 and TRBJ2-7): DGGITQSPKYLFRKEGQNVTLSCEQNLNHDAMYWYRQDPGQGLRLIYYSQIVNDFQKGDIAEGYSVSREKKESFPLTVTSAQKNPTAFYLCASSIGFGRSYEQYFGPGTRLTVT.

The chain is built from TRBV10-3 and TRBJ2-1; 11 bases map to TRBD2. J gave up 9 bases and V 2 bases, and 0 bases lay outside the gene matches. Germline V lookup: CDR1 ENHRY, CDR2 SYGVKD. This CDR3 has 13 residues. The CDR3 loop reads CAISELAGGEQFF. The CDR3 DNA is TGTGCCATCAGTGAGCTAGCGGGGGGTGAGCAGTTCTTC.

This chain connects TRBV5-1 to TRBJ1-2; D not resolved. V shed 0 bases and J shed 5 bases, with 20 bases lying between them. The CDR3 has 17 residues. The germline gives CDR1 SGHRS, CDR2 YFSETQ. The CDR3 protein is CASSLDGVPAGYYGYTF. CDR3 in DNA: TGCGCCAGCAGCTTGGACGGAGTCCCGGCGGGGTATTATGGCTACACCTTC.

The chain couples TRBV7-2 to TRBJ2-7; 13 positions match TRBD2. In germline, CDR1 is SGHTA, CDR2 FQGNSA. V lost 5 bases to trimming and J lost 3 bases; unmatched junction nucleotides: 16. CDR3 length: 19 amino acids. CDR3 protein: CASSQKLAGGTLVFYEQYF. The CDR3 DNA reads as TGTGCCAGCAGCCAGAAACTAGCGGGAGGGACTTTAGTATTCTACGAGCAGTACTTC.

V usage is TRBV28 and J usage is TRBJ2-1; the D gene is possibly TRBD2 (6 bases). This CDR3 has 16 residues. The germline gives CDR1 MDHEN, CDR2 SYDVKM. The V and J ends lost 5 bases and 3 bases respectively, with 17 bases between them. CDR3 protein: CASSPRWGEDYNEQFF. The CDR3, as DNA: TGTGCCAGCAGTCCGCGGTGGGGGGAAGACTACAATGAGCAGTTCTTC.

The chain couples TRBV11-2 to TRBJ2-6; D ambiguous. The CDR3 sequence is 13 residues long. The germline V gene encodes CDR1 SGHAT and CDR2 FQNNGV. Trimming left V 2 bases short and J 4 bases short, with 3 bases between. This CDR3 is CASSLKGANVLTF. CDR3 DNA sequence: TGTGCCAGCAGCTTAAAGGGGGCCAACGTCCTGACTTTC.

A note on this clone: The sample carries other DNA sequences with the same CDR3. This chain connects TRBV7-2 to TRBJ2-5; weak D call: TRBD1 (6 bases). The CDR3 has 14 amino acids. V lost 4 bases to trimming and J lost 2 bases, with 11 bases between them. Germline V lookup: CDR1 SGHTA, CDR2 FQGNSA. The CDR3 here is CASSSGQLQETQYF. As DNA, the CDR3 is TGTGCCAGCAGCTCCGGACAGTTGCAAGAGACCCAGTACTTC.

V is TRBV5-1 and J is TRBJ1-2, with a tentative D call TRBD1 (5 bases). V was cut by 4 bases and J by 4 bases, with 14 bases left in between. The CDR3 spans 14 residues. The germline V gene has CDR1 SGHRS and CDR2 YFSETQ. CDR3 sequence: CASSVRDSGYGYTF. CDR3 nucleotide sequence: TGCGCCAGCAGCGTCCGTGACAGCGGCTATGGCTACACCTTC. The whole variable domain, filled in from reference TRBV5-1 and TRBJ1-2, reads KAGVTQTPRYLIKTRGQQVTLSCSPISGHRSVSWYQQTPGQGLQFLFEYFSETQRNKGNFPGRFSGRQFSNSRSEMNVSTLELGDSALYLCASSVRDSGYGYTFGSGTRLTVV.

This chain uses TRBV4-1 with TRBJ2-4, with D tentatively TRBD2 (7 bases). The length of the CDR3 is 18 residues. CDR1 and CDR2 (germline): MGHRA, YSYEKL. V was clipped by 1 base and J by 0 bases, with 16 bases between them. The CDR3 loop is CASSQGLGRGTAKNIQYF. In nucleotides, the CDR3 is TGCGCCAGCAGCCAAGGGCTAGGGAGGGGGACAGCCAAAAACATTCAGTACTTC.

The chain uses TRBV19 and TRBJ2-2; a weak D match, TRBD2 (5 bases). In germline, CDR1 is LNHDA, CDR2 SQIVND (reference sequence). This CDR3 has 16 residues. V was cut by 3 bases and J by 0 bases, with 11 bases left in between. Here the CDR3 DNA reads TGTGCCAGTAGTATTGGACTGTTCGCGAACACCGGGGAGCTGTTTTTT. Protein product: CASSIGLFANTGELFF.

This sequence joins TRBV27 and TRBJ2-7, with D possibly TRBD2 on 6 matching bases. The CDR3 is 14 residues long. Trimming pared 1 base from V and 3 bases from J, leaving 10 bases between. The germline V gene has CDR1 MNHEY and CDR2 SMNVEV (reference sequence). CDR3 nucleotide sequence: TGTGCCAGCAGTTTATTGCGGGGCCACTACGAGCAGTACTTC. Encoded protein: CASSLLRGHYEQYF.

The J gene is TRBJ2-7, the V gene TRBV12-5; no clear D. Trimming removed 1 base from V and 0 bases from J, with 4 bases in between. The length of the CDR3 is 13 residues. In germline, CDR1 is LGHNT, CDR2 FRNRAP. CDR3 region: CASGLGLSYEQYF. DNA of the CDR3: TGTGCTAGTGGTTTGGGTCTCTCCTACGAGCAGTACTTC.

In this sample, this clone turned up a few times. This chain connects TRBV10-1 to TRBJ1-2; the D gene is possibly TRBD1 (5 bases). V was cut by 3 bases and J by 4 bases, with 21 bases left in between. The V gene's germline CDR1 is WNHNN and CDR2 SYGVQD (reference sequence). The CDR3 has 17 residues. Here the CDR3 reads CASSDRPLWVRGYGYTF. CDR3 sequence (DNA): TGCGCCAGCAGTGATCGACCATTATGGGTGAGGGGCTATGGCTACACCTTC.

The chain carries TRBV4-2 and TRBJ2-7, with D possibly TRBD2 on 6 matching bases. V gave up 4 bases and J gave up 2 bases, with 18 bases separating them. CDR3 length: 16 amino acids. Germline V gives CDR1 LGHNA, CDR2 YNFKEQ. The CDR3 loop is CASSRRSSENAYEQYF. In DNA form, the CDR3 reads TGTGCCAGCAGCCGCAGGTCTAGCGAGAACGCCTACGAGCAGTACTTC.

This clone was seen a single time. This chain's CDR3 is CASSQDGDRRSDTQYF. The CDR3 DNA is TGCGCCAGCAGCCAAGACGGGGACAGGCGGTCCGATACGCAGTATTTT. The gene calls are TRBV4-1 and TRBJ2-3; 8 nucleotides agree with TRBD1. The V segment lost 0 bases and the J segment 6 bases; nucleotides outside the gene matches: 8. CDR3 length: 16 amino acids. Germline V gene sequence: CDR1 MGHRA, CDR2 YSYEKL.

The chain carries TRBV7-3 and TRBJ1-6, with a weak D call TRBD1 (5 bases). This CDR3 has 16 residues. The germline gives CDR1 SGHTA, CDR2 FQGTGA. V lost 2 bases, J lost 6 bases, and 14 bases lay in between. This CDR3 is CASSLGPSTVNSPLHF. Here the CDR3 DNA reads TGTGCCAGCAGCTTAGGGCCATCGACAGTTAATTCACCCCTCCACTTT.

The rearrangement uses TRBV7-2 and TRBJ2-7; possibly TRBD2 for D (5 bases). The germline V gene has CDR1 SGHTA and CDR2 FQGNSA. This CDR3 is 15 amino acids long. The V end was cut by 3 bases, the J end by 2 bases, with 14 bases between. The DNA of the CDR3 is TGTGCCAGCAGCTTCCCCATCGAGCGGACCTACGAGCAGTACTTC. Protein sequence: CASSFPIERTYEQYF.

The V and J genes are TRBV28 and TRBJ1-2; TRBD1 matches at 11 bases. Trimming cost V 2 bases and J 6 bases; bases outside gene matches: 11. Germline loops: CDR1 MDHEN, CDR2 SYDVKM. The CDR3 covers 17 residues. The CDR3 DNA is TGTGCCAGCAGTTTAACTGGTTGGACAGGGGGCATAGATGGCTACACCTTC. Encoded protein: CASSLTGWTGGIDGYTF.

This clone showed up just a few times. Other DNA sequences in this specimen translate into the identical CDR3. The CDR3, as DNA: TGTGCCAGCAGGTACCAAGAGACCCAGTACTTC. Translated, it gives CASRYQETQYF. The chain is built from TRBV2 and TRBJ2-5; D remains ambiguous. CDR3 length equals 11 residues. Per germline, CDR1 SNHLY and CDR2 FYNNEI. Deletions cut 6 bases from V and 0 bases from J, with 2 bases between.